These T cell receptor beta chains were read from a single sample in a study of shared clonotypes between healthy human individuals. Some clones are missing from TCRdb's copy, which holds only in-frame ones; the method was immunoSEQ multiplex PCR. The sample lists 300,000 to 400,000 clones, around 87% occurring once. The specimen was memory CD8+ T cells sorted from blood. The receptors shown here come from a man aged 18 to 30 in good health. Each CDR3 is given without its conserved first and last residue. The size of a clone is reported for some rows only, either as once, few or many, or as a class for expanded clones.

TRBV4-1,TRBJ2-1,.,11,ASSQGQAREQF
TRBV7-9,TRBJ2-5,.,11,ASEGLGQETQY
TRBV5-1,TRBJ2-3,.,14,ASSLIGGGAADTQY
TRBV10-3,TRBJ2-1,.,11,AISESFFNEQF
TRBV5-4,TRBJ2-2,.,14,ASSLAAGLHRGELF
TRBV7-2,TRBJ2-3,.,16,ASSVPISREAYTDTQY
TRBV28,TRBJ1-1,.,18,ASSFTTPGQGETMNTEAF
TRBV6-5,TRBJ2-7,few,14,ASSYYRLADTYEQY
TRBV27,TRBJ1-1,.,14,ASSLTGGAGVPEAF
TRBV27,TRBJ1-1,many,11,ASSLTRNTEAF
TRBV27,TRBJ2-3,.,11,ASSTGVTDTQY
TRBV5-1,TRBJ2-7,.,13,ASSLGRGGGYEQY
TRBV27,TRBJ1-6,.,13,ASSLEGTANSPLH
TRBV30,TRBJ1-1,.,10,AWSGGTTEAF
TRBV11-2,TRBJ2-3,.,15,ASSLIRAPKGTDTQY